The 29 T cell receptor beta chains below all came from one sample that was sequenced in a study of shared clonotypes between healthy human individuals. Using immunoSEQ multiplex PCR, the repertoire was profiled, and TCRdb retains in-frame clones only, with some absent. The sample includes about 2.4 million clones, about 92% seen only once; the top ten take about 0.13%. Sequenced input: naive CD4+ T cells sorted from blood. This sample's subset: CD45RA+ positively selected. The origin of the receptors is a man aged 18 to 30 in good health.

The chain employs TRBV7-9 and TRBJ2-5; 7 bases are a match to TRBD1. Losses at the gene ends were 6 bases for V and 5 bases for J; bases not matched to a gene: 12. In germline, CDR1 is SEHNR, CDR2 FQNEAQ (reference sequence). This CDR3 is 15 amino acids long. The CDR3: CASRPQRQGSETQYF. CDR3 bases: TGTGCCAGCAGACCACAGCGACAGGGAAGCGAGACCCAGTACTTC.

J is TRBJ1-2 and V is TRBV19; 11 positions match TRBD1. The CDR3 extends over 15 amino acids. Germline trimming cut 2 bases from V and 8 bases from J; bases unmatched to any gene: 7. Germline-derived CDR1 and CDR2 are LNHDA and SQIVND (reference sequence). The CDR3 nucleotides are TGTGCCAGTAGTATATCAGGACAGGGGGCGAGGGGCTACACCTTC. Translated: CASSISGQGARGYTF.

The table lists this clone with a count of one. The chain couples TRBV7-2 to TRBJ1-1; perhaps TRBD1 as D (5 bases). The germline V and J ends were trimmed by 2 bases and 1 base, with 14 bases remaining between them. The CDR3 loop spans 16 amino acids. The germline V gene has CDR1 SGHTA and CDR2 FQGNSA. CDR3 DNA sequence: TGTGCCAGCAGCTTAATGTTTGGGGACCCGAACACTGAAGCTTTCTTT. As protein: CASSLMFGDPNTEAFF. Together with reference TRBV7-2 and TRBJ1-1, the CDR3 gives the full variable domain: GAGVSQSPSNKVTEKGKDVELRCDPISGHTALYWYRQSLGQGLEFLIYFQGNSAPDKSGLPSDRFSAERTGGSVSTLTIQRTQQEDSAVYLCASSLMFGDPNTEAFFGQGTRLTVV.

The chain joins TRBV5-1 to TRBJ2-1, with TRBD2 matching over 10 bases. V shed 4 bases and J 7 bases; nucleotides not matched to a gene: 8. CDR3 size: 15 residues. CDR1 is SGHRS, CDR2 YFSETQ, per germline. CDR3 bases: TGCGCCAGCAGCCCTGGGACTAGCGAGAGAAATGAGCAGTTCTTC. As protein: CASSPGTSERNEQFF.

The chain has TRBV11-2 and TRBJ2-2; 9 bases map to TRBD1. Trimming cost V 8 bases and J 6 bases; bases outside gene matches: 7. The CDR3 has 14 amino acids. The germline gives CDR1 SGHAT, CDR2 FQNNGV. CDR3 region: CASAGQGVPGELFF. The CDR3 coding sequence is TGTGCCAGCGCGGGACAGGGAGTCCCCGGGGAGCTGTTTTTT.

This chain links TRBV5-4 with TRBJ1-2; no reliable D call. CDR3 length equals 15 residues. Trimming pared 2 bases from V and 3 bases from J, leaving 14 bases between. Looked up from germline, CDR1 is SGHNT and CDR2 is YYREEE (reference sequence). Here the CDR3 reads CASSLLRDRHYGYTF. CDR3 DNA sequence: TGTGCCAGCAGCTTACTCAGAGATCGTCACTATGGCTACACCTTC.

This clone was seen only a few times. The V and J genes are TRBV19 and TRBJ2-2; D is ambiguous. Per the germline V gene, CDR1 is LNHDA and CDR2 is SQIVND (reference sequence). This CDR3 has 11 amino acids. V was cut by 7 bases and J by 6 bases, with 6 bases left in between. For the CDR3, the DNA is TGTGCCAGTAACTCCGCCGGGGAGCTGTTTTTT. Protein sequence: CASNSAGELFF. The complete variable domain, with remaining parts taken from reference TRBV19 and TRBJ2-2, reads DGGITQSPKYLFRKEGQNVTLSCEQNLNHDAMYWYRQDPGQGLRLIYYSQIVNDFQKGDIAEGYSVSREKKESFPLTVTSAQKNPTAFYLCASNSAGELFFGEGSRLTVL.

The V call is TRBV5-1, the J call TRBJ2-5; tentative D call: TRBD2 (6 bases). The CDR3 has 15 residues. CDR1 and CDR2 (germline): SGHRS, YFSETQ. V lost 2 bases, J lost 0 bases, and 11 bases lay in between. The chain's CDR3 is CASSFGTQYQETQYF. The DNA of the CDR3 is TGCGCCAGCAGCTTCGGGACTCAGTACCAAGAGACCCAGTACTTC.

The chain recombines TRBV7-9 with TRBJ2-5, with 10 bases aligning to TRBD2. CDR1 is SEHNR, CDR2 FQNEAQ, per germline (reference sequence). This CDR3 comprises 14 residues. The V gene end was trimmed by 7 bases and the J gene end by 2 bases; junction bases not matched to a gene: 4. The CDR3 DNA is TGTGCCAGCACGCTAGCGGGAGCACAAGAGACCCAGTACTTC. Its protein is CASTLAGAQETQYF.

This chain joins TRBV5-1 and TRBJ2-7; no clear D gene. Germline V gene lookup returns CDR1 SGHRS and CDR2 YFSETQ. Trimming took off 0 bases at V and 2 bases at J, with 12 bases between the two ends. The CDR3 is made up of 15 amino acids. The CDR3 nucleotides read TGCGCCAGCAGCTTGGAACTTTCCCCCACCTACGAGCAGTACTTC. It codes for CASSLELSPTYEQYF.

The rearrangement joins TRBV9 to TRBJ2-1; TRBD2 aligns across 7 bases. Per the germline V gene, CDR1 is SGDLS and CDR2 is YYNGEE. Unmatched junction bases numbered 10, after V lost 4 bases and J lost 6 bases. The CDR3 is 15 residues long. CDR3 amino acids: CASSPNPGRVNEQFF. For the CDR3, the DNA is TGTGCCAGCAGCCCAAACCCGGGGAGGGTCAATGAGCAGTTCTTC.

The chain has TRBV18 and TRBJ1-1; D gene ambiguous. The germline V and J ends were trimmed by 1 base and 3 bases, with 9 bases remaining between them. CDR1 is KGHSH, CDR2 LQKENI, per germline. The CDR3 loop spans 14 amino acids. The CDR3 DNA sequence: TGTGCCAGCTCACCACTGAGTTTTGACACTGAAGCTTTCTTT. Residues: CASSPLSFDTEAFF.

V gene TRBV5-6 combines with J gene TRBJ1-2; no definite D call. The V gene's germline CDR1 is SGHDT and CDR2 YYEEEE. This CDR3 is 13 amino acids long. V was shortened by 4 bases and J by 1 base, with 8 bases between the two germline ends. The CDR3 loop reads CASSLDYNYGYTF. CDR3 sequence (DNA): TGTGCCAGCAGCCTGGATTATAACTATGGCTACACCTTC.

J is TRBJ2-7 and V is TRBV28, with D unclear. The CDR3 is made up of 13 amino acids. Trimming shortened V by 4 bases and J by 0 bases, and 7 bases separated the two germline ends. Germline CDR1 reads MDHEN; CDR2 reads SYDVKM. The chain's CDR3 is CASSSPGSYEQYF. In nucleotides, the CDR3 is TGTGCCAGCAGTTCCCCCGGCTCCTACGAGCAGTACTTC.

CDR3 nucleotide sequence: TGTGCCAGCAGTTATGGGACAGGGAAATCACCCCTCCACTTT. Its translation: CASSYGTGKSPLHF. The J gene is TRBJ1-6, the V gene TRBV27; the match to TRBD1 covers 9 bases. The germline V gene encodes CDR1 MNHEY and CDR2 SMNVEV (reference sequence). J lost 10 bases, V lost 4 bases, and 5 bases had no gene match. The CDR3 consists of 14 residues.

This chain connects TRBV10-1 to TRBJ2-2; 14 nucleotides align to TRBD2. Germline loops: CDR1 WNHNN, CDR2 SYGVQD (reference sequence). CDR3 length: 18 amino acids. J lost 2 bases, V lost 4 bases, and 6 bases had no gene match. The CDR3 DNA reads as TGCGCCAGCAGTGTTGGACTAGCGGGGGGAAAAAACACCGGGGAGCTGTTTTTT. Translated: CASSVGLAGGKNTGELFF.

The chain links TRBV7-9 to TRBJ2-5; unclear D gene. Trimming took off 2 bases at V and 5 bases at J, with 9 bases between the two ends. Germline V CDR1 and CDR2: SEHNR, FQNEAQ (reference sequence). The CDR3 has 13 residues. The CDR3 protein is CASSLSPRETQYF. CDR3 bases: TGTGCCAGCAGCTTAAGTCCGAGGGAGACCCAGTACTTC.

DNA for the CDR3: TGTGCCAGCAGTGAATCTCGGGGATTACGGGGCTACACCTTC. It is translated as CASSESRGLRGYTF. The genes are TRBV2 and TRBJ1-2; D not certain. The germline V and J ends were trimmed by 2 bases and 8 bases, with 15 bases remaining between them. The CDR3 loop spans 14 amino acids. The V gene's germline CDR1 is SNHLY and CDR2 FYNNEI.

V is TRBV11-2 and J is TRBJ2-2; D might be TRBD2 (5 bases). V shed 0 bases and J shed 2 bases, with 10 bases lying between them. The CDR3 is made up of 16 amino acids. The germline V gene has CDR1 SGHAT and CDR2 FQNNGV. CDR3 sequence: CASSLERVPNTGELFF. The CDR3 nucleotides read TGTGCCAGCAGCTTAGAGAGGGTACCTAACACCGGGGAGCTGTTTTTT. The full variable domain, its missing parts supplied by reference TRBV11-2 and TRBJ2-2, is EAGVAQSPRYKIIEKRQSVAFWCNPISGHATLYWYQQILGQGPKLLIQFQNNGVVDDSQLPKDRFSAERLKGVDSTLKIQPAKLEDSAVYLCASSLERVPNTGELFFGEGSRLTVL.

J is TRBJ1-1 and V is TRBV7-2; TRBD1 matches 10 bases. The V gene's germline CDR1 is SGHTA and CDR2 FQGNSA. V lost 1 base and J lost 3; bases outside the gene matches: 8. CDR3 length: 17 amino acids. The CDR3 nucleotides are TGTGCCAGCAGCTTAGTCGCCTTGACAGGGGGCTACACTGAAGCTTTCTTT. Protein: CASSLVALTGGYTEAFF. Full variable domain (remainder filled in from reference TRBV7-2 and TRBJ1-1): GAGVSQSPSNKVTEKGKDVELRCDPISGHTALYWYRQSLGQGLEFLIYFQGNSAPDKSGLPSDRFSAERTGGSVSTLTIQRTQQEDSAVYLCASSLVALTGGYTEAFFGQGTRLTVV.

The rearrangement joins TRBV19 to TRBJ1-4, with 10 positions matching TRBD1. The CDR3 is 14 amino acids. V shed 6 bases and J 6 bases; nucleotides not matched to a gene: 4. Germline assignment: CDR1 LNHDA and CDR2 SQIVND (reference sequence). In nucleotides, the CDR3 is TGTGCCAGTAGGGACAGGGGGGGCGATGAAAAACTGTTTTTT. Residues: CASRDRGGDEKLFF. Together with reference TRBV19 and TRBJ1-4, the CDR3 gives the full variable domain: DGGITQSPKYLFRKEGQNVTLSCEQNLNHDAMYWYRQDPGQGLRLIYYSQIVNDFQKGDIAEGYSVSREKKESFPLTVTSAQKNPTAFYLCASRDRGGDEKLFFGSGTQLSVL.

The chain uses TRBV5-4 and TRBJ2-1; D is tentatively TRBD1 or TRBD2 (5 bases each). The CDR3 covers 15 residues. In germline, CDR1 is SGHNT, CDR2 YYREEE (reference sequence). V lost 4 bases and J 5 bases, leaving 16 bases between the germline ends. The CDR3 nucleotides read TGTGCCAGCAGCCGCTTCGTTGGGACGCACAATGAGCAGTTCTTC. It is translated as CASSRFVGTHNEQFF.

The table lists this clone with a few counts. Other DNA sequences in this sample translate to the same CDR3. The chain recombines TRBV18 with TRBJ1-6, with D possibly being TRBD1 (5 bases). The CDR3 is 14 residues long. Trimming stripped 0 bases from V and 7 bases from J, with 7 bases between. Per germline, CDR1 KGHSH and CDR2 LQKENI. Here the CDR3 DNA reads TGTGCCAGCTCACCACCGGGGGGGAATTCACCCCTCCACTTT. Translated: CASSPPGGNSPLHF.

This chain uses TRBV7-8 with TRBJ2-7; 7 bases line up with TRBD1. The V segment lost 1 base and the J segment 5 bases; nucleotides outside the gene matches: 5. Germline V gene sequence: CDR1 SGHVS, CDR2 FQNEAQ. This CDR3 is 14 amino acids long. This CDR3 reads CASSLVGQVNEQYF. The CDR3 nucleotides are TGTGCCAGCAGCTTAGTCGGACAGGTGAACGAGCAGTACTTC.

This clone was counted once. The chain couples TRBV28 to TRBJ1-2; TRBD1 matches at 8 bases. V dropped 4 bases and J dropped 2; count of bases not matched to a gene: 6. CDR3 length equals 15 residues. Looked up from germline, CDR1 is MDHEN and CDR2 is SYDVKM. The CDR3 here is CASSSLGQGNYGYTF. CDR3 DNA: TGTGCCAGCAGTTCCCTCGGACAGGGAAACTATGGCTACACCTTC.

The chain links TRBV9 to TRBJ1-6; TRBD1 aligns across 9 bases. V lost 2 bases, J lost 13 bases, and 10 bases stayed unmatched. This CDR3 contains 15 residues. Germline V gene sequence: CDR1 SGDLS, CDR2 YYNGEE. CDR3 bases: TGTGCCAGCAGCGTCCGGGACAGGGCCGAGTTGCCCCTCCACTTT. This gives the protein CASSVRDRAELPLHF.

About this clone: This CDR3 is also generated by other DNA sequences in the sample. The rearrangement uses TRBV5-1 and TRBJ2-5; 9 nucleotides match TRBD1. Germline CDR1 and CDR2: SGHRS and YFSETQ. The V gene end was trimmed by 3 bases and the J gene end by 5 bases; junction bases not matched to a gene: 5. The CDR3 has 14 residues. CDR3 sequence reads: CASSSTGGGETQYF. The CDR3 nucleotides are TGCGCCAGCAGCTCTACAGGGGGCGGGGAGACCCAGTACTTC.

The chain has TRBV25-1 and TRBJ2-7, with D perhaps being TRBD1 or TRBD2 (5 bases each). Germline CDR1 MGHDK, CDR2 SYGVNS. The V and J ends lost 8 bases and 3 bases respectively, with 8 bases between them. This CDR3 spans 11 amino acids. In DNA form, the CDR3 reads TGTGCCAGCGAGGGGCTCTACGAGCAGTACTTC. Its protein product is CASEGLYEQYF.

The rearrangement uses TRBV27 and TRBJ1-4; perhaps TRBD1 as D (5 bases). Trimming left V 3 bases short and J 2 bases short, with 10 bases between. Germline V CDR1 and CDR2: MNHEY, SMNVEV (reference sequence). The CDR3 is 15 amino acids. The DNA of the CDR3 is TGTGCCAGCAGTTTCCAGGGAAGTACTAATGAAAAACTGTTTTTT. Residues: CASSFQGSTNEKLFF.